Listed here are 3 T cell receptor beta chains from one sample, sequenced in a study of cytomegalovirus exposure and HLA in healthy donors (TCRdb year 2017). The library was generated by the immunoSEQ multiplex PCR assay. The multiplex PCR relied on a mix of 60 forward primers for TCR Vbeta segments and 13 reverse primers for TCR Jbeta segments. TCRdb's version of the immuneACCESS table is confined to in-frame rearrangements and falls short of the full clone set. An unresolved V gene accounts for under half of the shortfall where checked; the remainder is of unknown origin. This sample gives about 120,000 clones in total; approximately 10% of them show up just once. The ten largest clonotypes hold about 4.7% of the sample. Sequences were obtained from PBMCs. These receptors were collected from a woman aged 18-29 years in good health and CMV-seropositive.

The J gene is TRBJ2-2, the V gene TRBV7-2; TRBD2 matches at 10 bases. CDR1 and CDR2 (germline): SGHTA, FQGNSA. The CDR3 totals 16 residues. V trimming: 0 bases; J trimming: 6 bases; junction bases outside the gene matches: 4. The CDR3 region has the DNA TGTGCCAGCAGCTTAGCTGCTAGCGGGAGTCCCGGGGAGCTGTTTTTT. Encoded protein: CASSLAASGSPGELFF.

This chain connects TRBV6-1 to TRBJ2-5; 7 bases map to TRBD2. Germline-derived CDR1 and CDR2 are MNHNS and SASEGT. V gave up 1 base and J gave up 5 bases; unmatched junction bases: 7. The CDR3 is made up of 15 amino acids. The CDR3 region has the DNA TGTGCCAGCAGTGAAGGGGGGGGAGGTGGGGAGACCCAGTACTTC. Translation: CASSEGGGGGETQYF.

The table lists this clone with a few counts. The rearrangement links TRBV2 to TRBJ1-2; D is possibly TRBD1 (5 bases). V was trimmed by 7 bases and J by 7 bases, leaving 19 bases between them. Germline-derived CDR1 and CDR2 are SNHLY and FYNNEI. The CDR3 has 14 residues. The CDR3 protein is CASIFLGGTFGYTF. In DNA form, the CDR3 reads TGTGCCAGCATCTTTTTGGGGGGTACATTTGGCTACACCTTC.